Each of the 14 T cell receptor beta chains below was sequenced from the same sample in a study of blood T cell repertoires in COVID-19. Profiled with immunoSEQ multiplex PCR; TCRdb holds only in-frame clones, not every one. The sample records about 210,000 clones, 84% being singletons. Sequenced input: peripheral blood. The receptor source for this set is a woman at least 80 years old with COVID-19, enrolled during active disease.

This clone was seen only once. The chain couples TRBV5-1 to TRBJ2-2; D unclear. V lost 4 bases, J lost 0 bases, and 16 bases lay in between. Germline V gene lookup returns CDR1 SGHRS and CDR2 YFSETQ. The length of the CDR3 is 17 residues. The CDR3 reads CASSAFSLSANTGELFF. The CDR3 coding sequence is TGCGCCAGCAGCGCCTTTAGTCTGTCCGCGAACACCGGGGAGCTGTTTTTT.

V and J are TRBV29-1 and TRBJ2-2; 12 bases match TRBD2. This CDR3 is built from 17 residues. With V trimmed by 5 bases and J by 0 bases, 7 bases remained unmatched. From germline, CDR1 is SQVTM and CDR2 ANQGSEA. The CDR3 nucleotides are TGCAGCGTTCCCACTAGCGGGGGGCATACGAACACCGGGGAGCTGTTTTTT. Translating it yields CSVPTSGGHTNTGELFF.

The CDR3 DNA sequence: TGTGCCACCCGTCGAGCGGGACTCACAGATACGCAGTATTTT. Translated: CATRRAGLTDTQYF. The rearrangement joins TRBV2 to TRBJ2-3; 7 bases match TRBD2. Per the germline V gene, CDR1 is SNHLY and CDR2 is FYNNEI. The CDR3 contains 14 residues. V lost 10 bases, J lost 2 bases, and 9 bases stayed unmatched. Full variable domain (outside the CDR3, taken from reference TRBV2 and TRBJ2-3): EPEVTQTPSHQVTQMGQEVILRCVPISNHLYFYWYRQILGQKVEFLVSFYNNEISEKSEIFDDQFSVERPDGSNFTLKIRSTKLEDSAMYFCATRRAGLTDTQYFGPGTRLTVL.

Worth noting for this clone: The sample carries other DNA sequences with the same CDR3. The chain is built from TRBV6-5 and TRBJ2-7; TRBD1 is a possible D gene (6 bases). This CDR3 region has 14 residues. Germline V gene lookup returns CDR1 MNHEY and CDR2 SVGAGI. V was shortened by 0 bases and J by 7 bases, with 13 bases between the two germline ends. CDR3 protein: CASSYSGSGDEQYF. In nucleotides, the CDR3 is TGTGCCAGCAGTTACTCAGGGTCAGGGGATGAGCAGTACTTC.

The count of this clone is one. The chain carries TRBV7-9 and TRBJ1-1, with a tentative D call TRBD1 (5 bases). The CDR3 covers 15 residues. CDR1 is SEHNR and CDR2 is FQNEAQ in the germline V gene (reference sequence). Trimming left V 3 bases short and J 5 bases short, with 16 bases between. As DNA, the CDR3 is TGTGCCAGCAGCTTCCTACAGGCTTTAAGGACTGAAGCTTTCTTT. This translates into CASSFLQALRTEAFF. Full variable domain (rest looked up from reference TRBV7-9 and TRBJ1-1): DTGVSQNPRHKITKRGQNVTFRCDPISEHNRLYWYRQTLGQGPEFLTYFQNEAQLEKSRLLSDRFSAERPKGSFSTLEIQRTEQGDSAMYLCASSFLQALRTEAFFGQGTRLTVV.

The chain carries TRBV6-6 and TRBJ2-7; 7 nucleotides align to TRBD2. V was pared by 10 bases and J by 3 bases, with 12 bases of the junction left unmatched. The CDR3 length is 14 residues. Germline V gives CDR1 MNHNY, CDR2 SVGAGI (reference sequence). The CDR3 DNA follows: TGTGCCATCTCCCAAGGGACTATTGACTACGAGCAGTACTTC. Amino acid sequence: CAISQGTIDYEQYF.

This chain uses TRBV28 with TRBJ1-1; D uncertain. Trimming removed 3 bases at V and 1 base at J, with 3 bases between. The CDR3 is 12 amino acids. Looked up from germline, CDR1 is MDHEN and CDR2 is SYDVKM. CDR3 amino acids: CASSLANTEAFF. The CDR3, as DNA: TGTGCCAGCAGTTTGGCGAACACTGAAGCTTTCTTT.

This chain links TRBV28 with TRBJ2-7; D might be TRBD1 (6 bases). The CDR3 length is 15 residues. V was cut by 8 bases and J by 0 bases, with 17 bases left in between. Per the germline V gene, CDR1 is MDHEN and CDR2 is SYDVKM. In DNA, the CDR3 is TGTGCCAGCGAACGAACCGACAGGAGCTCCTACGAGCAGTACTTC. It encodes CASERTDRSSYEQYF.

V gene TRBV5-4 combines with J gene TRBJ2-5; perhaps TRBD2 as D (6 bases). Germline lookup yields CDR1 SGHNT and CDR2 YYREEE (reference sequence). V dropped 2 bases and J dropped 7 bases, with 18 bases sitting between them. This CDR3 comprises 15 residues. The chain's CDR3 is CASSFGGIQEGTQYF. CDR3 nucleotide sequence: TGTGCCAGCAGCTTCGGCGGGATACAAGAAGGGACCCAGTACTTC.

This rearrangement joins TRBV30 to TRBJ2-7, with a possible D match to TRBD1 (5 bases). The CDR3 covers 10 residues. The germline V gene encodes CDR1 GTSNPN and CDR2 SVGIG (reference sequence). V was pared by 8 bases and J by 3 bases, with 8 bases between. The CDR3 region is CALGDYEQYF. The CDR3 nucleotides are TGTGCCCTAGGGGACTACGAGCAGTACTTC.

V usage is TRBV4-1 and J usage is TRBJ2-5, with TRBD2 as a possible D gene (6 bases). V lost 4 bases to trimming and J lost 1 base, with 16 bases between them. CDR1 and CDR2 (germline): MGHRA, YSYEKL. The CDR3 loop spans 16 amino acids. The CDR3 sequence: CASSRAFGGPQETQYF. DNA of the CDR3: TGCGCCAGCAGCCGAGCGTTCGGGGGACCCCAAGAGACCCAGTACTTC.

In this sample, this clone turned up once. The chain combines TRBV6-2 or TRBV6-3 with TRBJ1-1; D is undetermined. The germline gives CDR1 MNHEY, CDR2 SVGEGT. The germline V and J ends were trimmed by 4 bases and 0 bases, with 6 bases remaining between them. The CDR3 is 13 residues long. The chain's CDR3 is CASSSPLNTEAFF. CDR3 nucleotides: TGTGCCAGCAGTTCTCCCCTGAACACTGAAGCTTTCTTT.

This chain uses TRBV4-3 with TRBJ2-5; 10 nucleotides agree with TRBD2. V shed 5 bases, J shed 4 bases, and the junction held 7 bases outside the gene matches. The germline CDR1 and CDR2 sequences are LGHNA and YSLEER. This CDR3 has 15 residues. The CDR3 loop reads CASSLLAGSSETQYF. The CDR3 coding sequence is TGCGCCAGCAGCTTACTAGCGGGGTCATCAGAGACCCAGTACTTC.

This chain links TRBV27 with TRBJ1-2; D ambiguous. Germline V gene data show CDR1 as MNHEY and CDR2 as SMNVEV (reference sequence). V was cut by 1 base and J by 7 bases, with 10 bases left in between. The CDR3 consists of 13 residues. CDR3 DNA sequence: TGTGCCAGCAGTTTATGGGAGGGAGCTGGCTACACCTTC. This gives the protein CASSLWEGAGYTF.